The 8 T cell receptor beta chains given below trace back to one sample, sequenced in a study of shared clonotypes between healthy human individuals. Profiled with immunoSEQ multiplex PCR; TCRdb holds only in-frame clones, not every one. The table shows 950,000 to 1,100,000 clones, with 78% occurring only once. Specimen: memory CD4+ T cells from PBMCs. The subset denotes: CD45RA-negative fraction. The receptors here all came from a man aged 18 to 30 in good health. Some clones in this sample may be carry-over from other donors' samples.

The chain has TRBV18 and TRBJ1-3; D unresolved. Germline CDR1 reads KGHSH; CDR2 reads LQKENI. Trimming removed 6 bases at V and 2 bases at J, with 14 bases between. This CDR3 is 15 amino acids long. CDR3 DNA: TGTGCCAGCTCTCCCGGGGAGGGAGCTGGAAACACCATATATTTT. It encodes CASSPGEGAGNTIYF.

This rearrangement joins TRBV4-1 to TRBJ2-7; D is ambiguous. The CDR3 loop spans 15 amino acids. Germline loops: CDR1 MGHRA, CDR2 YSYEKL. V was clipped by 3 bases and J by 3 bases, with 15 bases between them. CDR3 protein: CASSQEKPEFYEQYF. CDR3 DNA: TGCGCCAGCAGCCAGGAGAAACCAGAGTTCTACGAGCAGTACTTC.

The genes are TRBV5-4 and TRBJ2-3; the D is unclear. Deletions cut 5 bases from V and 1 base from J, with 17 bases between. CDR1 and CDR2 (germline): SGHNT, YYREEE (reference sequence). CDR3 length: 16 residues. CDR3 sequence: CASSSASPRGTDTQYF. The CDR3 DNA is TGTGCCAGCAGTTCCGCCTCGCCCCGGGGCACAGATACGCAGTATTTT.

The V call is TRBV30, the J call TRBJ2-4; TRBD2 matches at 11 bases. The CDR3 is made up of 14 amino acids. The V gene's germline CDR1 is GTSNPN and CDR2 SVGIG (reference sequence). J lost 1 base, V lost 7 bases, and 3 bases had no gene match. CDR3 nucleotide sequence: TGTGCCTTCACTAGCGGGAGCGCCAAAAACATTCAGTACTTC. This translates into CAFTSGSAKNIQYF.

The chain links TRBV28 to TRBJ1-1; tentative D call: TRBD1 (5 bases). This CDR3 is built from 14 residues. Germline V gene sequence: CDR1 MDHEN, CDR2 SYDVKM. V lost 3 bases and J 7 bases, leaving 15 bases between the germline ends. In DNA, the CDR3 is TGTGCCAGCAGTTTGGGCCGACTAGGGGATGAAGCTTTCTTT. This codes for CASSLGRLGDEAFF.

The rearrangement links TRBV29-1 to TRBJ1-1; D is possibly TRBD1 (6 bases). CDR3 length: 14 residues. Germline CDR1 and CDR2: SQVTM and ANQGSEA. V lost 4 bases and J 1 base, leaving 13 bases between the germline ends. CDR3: CSVASWGQNTEAFF. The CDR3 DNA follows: TGCAGCGTTGCTAGTTGGGGGCAGAACACTGAAGCTTTCTTT.

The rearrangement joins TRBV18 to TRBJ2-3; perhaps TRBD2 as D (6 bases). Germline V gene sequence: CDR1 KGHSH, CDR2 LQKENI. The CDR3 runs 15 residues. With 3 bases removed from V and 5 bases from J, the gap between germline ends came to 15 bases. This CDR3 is CASSPPTRGGDTQYF. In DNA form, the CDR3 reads TGTGCCAGCTCACCCCCAACGAGGGGAGGAGATACGCAGTATTTT.

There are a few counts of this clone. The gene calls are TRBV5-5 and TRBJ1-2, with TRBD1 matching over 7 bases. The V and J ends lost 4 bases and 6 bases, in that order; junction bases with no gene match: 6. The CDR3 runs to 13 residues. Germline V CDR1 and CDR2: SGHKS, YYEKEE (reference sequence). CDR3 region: CASSVKTGNGYTF. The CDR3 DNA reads TGTGCCAGCAGCGTCAAGACAGGGAATGGCTACACCTTC.